Listed here are 8 T cell receptor beta chains from one sample, sequenced in a study of a mutant IDH1 vaccine in newly diagnosed glioma. Only in-frame clones appear in the TCRdb table, and some are missing; sequencing was by immunoSEQ multiplex PCR. The data show about 51,000 clones, with about 74% seen just once and about 1.7% held by the top ten. The time point is: baseline, week 1 (first vaccination visit). Treatment meaning: pre-vaccination baseline after standard-of-care therapy. This sample comprised PBMCs, obtained from a glioma patient treated with radiotherapy, temozolomide or both. Every receptor here comes from a woman in her forties with glioma.

This chain connects TRBV29-1 to TRBJ2-7; maybe TRBD1 (6 bases). Germline V lookup: CDR1 SQVTM, CDR2 ANQGSEA. V gave up 3 bases and J gave up 3 bases, with 12 bases separating them. This CDR3 region has 13 residues. CDR3 protein: CSVEGHLIYEQYF. As DNA, the CDR3 is TGCAGCGTTGAGGGACACCTAATCTACGAGCAGTACTTC.

The chain joins TRBV7-9 to TRBJ2-6, with D unclear. With 2 bases removed from V and 2 bases from J, the gap between germline ends came to 16 bases. The germline gives CDR1 SEHNR, CDR2 FQNEAQ (reference sequence). The CDR3 spans 18 residues. CDR3 sequence (DNA): TGTGCCAGCAGCTTACGGCAATCTGTTGGGACTGGGGCCAACGTCCTGACTTTC. Translated: CASSLRQSVGTGANVLTF.

The chain couples TRBV6-5 to TRBJ2-5; no firm D call. Deletions cut 2 bases from V and 2 bases from J, with 12 bases between. The CDR3 runs 15 residues. Germline CDR1 and CDR2: MNHEY and SVGAGI. The CDR3 region is CASSYRFKPQETQYF. The DNA for the CDR3 is TGTGCCAGCAGTTACAGGTTCAAGCCACAAGAGACCCAGTACTTC.

The rearrangement joins TRBV5-1 to TRBJ2-1; TRBD2 aligns across 8 bases. The ends lost 2 bases at V and 5 bases at J; junction bases unmatched: 6. Germline lookup yields CDR1 SGHRS and CDR2 YFSETQ. This CDR3 is built from 15 residues. The CDR3 coding sequence is TGCGCCAGCAGCTTCCGGACTAGCCCTAACAATGAGCAGTTCTTC. The encoded protein is CASSFRTSPNNEQFF.

The chain is built from TRBV6-5 and TRBJ2-7; perhaps TRBD1 as D (5 bases). CDR3 length equals 13 residues. V shed 2 bases and J shed 4 bases, with 9 bases lying between them. Germline V gives CDR1 MNHEY, CDR2 SVGAGI. CDR3 amino acids: CASSYTQGYEQYF. CDR3 bases: TGTGCCAGCAGTTACACTCAGGGATACGAGCAGTACTTC.

The chain joins TRBV5-8 to TRBJ2-7; no firm D call. CDR3 length: 11 amino acids. The V gene lost 4 bases and the J gene lost 3 bases, with 5 bases spanning the gap. Per the germline V gene, CDR1 is SGHTS and CDR2 is YDEGEE. The CDR3 spells CASSLIYEQYF. In DNA, the CDR3 is TGTGCCAGCAGCCTAATCTACGAGCAGTACTTC.

This clone was detected a few times. The rearrangement uses TRBV2 and TRBJ1-4, with TRBD1 matching 7 bases. CDR3 length: 14 residues. Germline V gene lookup returns CDR1 SNHLY and CDR2 FYNNEI. Unmatched junction bases numbered 7, after V lost 6 bases and J lost 6 bases. The CDR3 DNA is TGTGCCAGCAGGGTAGGGGGCCAGGATGAAAAACTGTTTTTT. This translates into CASRVGGQDEKLFF.

The chain couples TRBV9 to TRBJ1-3, with D possibly matching TRBD1 (5 bases). The CDR3 runs 13 residues. Germline V gives CDR1 SGDLS, CDR2 YYNGEE. Trimming removed 2 bases from V and 8 bases from J, with 11 bases in between. As DNA, the CDR3 is TGTGCCAGCAGCGTCAGGGTGAGGGACACCATATATTTT. This gives the protein CASSVRVRDTIYF.